These 17 T cell receptor beta chains were sequenced from one sample in a study of patients and donors after allogeneic stem cell transplantation. TCRdb reanalysed the RT-PCR reads using MiXCR and keeps one entry per CDR3 protein. The data show about 89,000 distinct CDR3 sequences, 40% to 60% seen once. The specimen sequenced was blood, either unsorted or a sorted T cell fraction (not recorded which). The receptors stem from a human donor who was either an allogeneic HSCT recipient or a stem cell or donor lymphocyte infusion donor (not recorded which). It is not recorded whose cells these are; they may come from a transplant donor.

The chain recombines TRBV6-6 with TRBJ1-1; possibly TRBD1 for D (5 bases). Deletions cut 5 bases from V and 7 bases from J, with 11 bases between. Germline V gene lookup returns CDR1 MNHNY and CDR2 SVGAGI (reference sequence). The CDR3 is 12 amino acids. CDR3 sequence: CASSTTVLEAFF. CDR3 DNA sequence: TGTGCCAGCAGTACGACAGTTCTTGAAGCTTTCTTT.

J is TRBJ1-5 and V is TRBV27, with 9 bases aligning to TRBD1. Germline V gene sequence: CDR1 MNHEY, CDR2 SMNVEV (reference sequence). Trimming removed 6 bases from V and 0 bases from J; junction bases left unmatched: 6. The CDR3 runs to 16 residues. The CDR3 loop is CASRSGTGYSNQPQHF. DNA for the CDR3: TGTGCCAGCAGATCCGGGACAGGGTATAGCAATCAGCCCCAGCATTTT.

The chain joins TRBV20-1 to TRBJ2-1; 10 bases match TRBD2. J was trimmed by 4 bases and V by 5 bases; bases with no gene match: 8. The CDR3 consists of 15 residues. The germline CDR1 and CDR2 sequences are DFQATT and SNEGSKA (reference sequence). The CDR3 reads CSAPTSGNDYNEQFF. The CDR3 DNA follows: TGCAGTGCTCCCACTAGCGGGAATGATTACAATGAGCAGTTCTTC.

Only a few counts were recorded for this clonotype. The chain combines TRBV24-1 with TRBJ1-1; 8 bases match TRBD1. The CDR3 runs 14 residues. Trimming cost V 6 bases and J 5 bases; bases outside gene matches: 7. The germline gives CDR1 KGHDR, CDR2 SFDVKD. The CDR3 DNA reads as TGTGCCACCAGTACCGGGACAGGCCTAACTGAAGCTTTCTTT. It codes for CATSTGTGLTEAFF.

The V and J genes are TRBV28 and TRBJ2-4; no clear D gene. From germline, CDR1 is MDHEN and CDR2 SYDVKM. The CDR3 sequence is 15 residues long. Trimming pared 5 bases from V and 0 bases from J, leaving 11 bases between. CDR3 sequence (DNA): TGTGCCAGCAGTGATTTACAACTAGCCAAAAACATTCAGTACTTC. It translates to CASSDLQLAKNIQYF.

The sample holds a few counts of this clonotype. The J gene is TRBJ1-4, the V gene TRBV7-8; D is perhaps TRBD1 (5 bases). This CDR3 is built from 14 residues. Trimming cost V 8 bases and J 7 bases, with 17 bases left between them. Looked up from germline, CDR1 is SGHVS and CDR2 is FQNEAQ. The CDR3 nucleotides read TGTGCCAGCTCACCCGGGGGGAGAAGTGAAAAACTGTTTTTT. Its protein product is CASSPGGRSEKLFF. The complete variable domain, with remaining parts taken from reference TRBV7-8 and TRBJ1-4, reads GAGVSQSPRYKVAKRGQDVALRCDPISGHVSLFWYQQALGQGPEFLTYFQNEAQLDKSGLPSDRFFAERPEGSVSTLKIQRTQQEDSAVYLCASSPGGRSEKLFFGSGTQLSVL.

About this clonotype itself: Mismatch with germline at one junction end may stem from a read error. The genes are TRBV7-2 and TRBJ2-7, with TRBD2 identical over 11 bases. The CDR3 totals 14 residues. Germline V lookup: CDR1 SGHTA, CDR2 FQGNSA. CDR3 coding DNA: TGTGCCAGCAGCCTAGCGGGAGGAAACTACGAGCAGTACTTC. It specifies CASSLAGGNYEQYF.

The rearrangement uses TRBV21-1 and TRBJ1-1. TRBV21-1 is shown as a pseudogene. The CDR3 consists of 15 residues. The CDR3 sequence is CASRQIWDLNTEAFF. CDR3 bases: TGTGCCAGCAGGCAGATCTGGGATTTGAACACTGAAGCTTTCTTT.

The chain links TRBV5-6 to TRBJ1-1, with 10 positions matching TRBD1. Germline values: CDR1 SGHDT, CDR2 YYEEEE. The ends lost 2 bases at V and 4 bases at J; junction bases unmatched: 8. The CDR3 is 16 residues long. The CDR3 is CASSLHGTGEFTEAFF. The CDR3 DNA sequence: TGTGCCAGCAGCTTACACGGGACAGGGGAGTTCACTGAAGCTTTCTTT.

This clonotype has only a few counts. The chain uses TRBV12-5 and TRBJ1-2; unclear D gene. CDR1 LGHNT and CDR2 FRNRAP come from the germline V gene. The CDR3 length is 13 residues. Trimming shortened V by 1 base and J by 3 bases, and 6 bases separated the two germline ends. The CDR3 nucleotides are TGTGCTAGTGGTTTGGAGGCCTACTATGGCTACACCTTC. Translation gives CASGLEAYYGYTF.

CDR3 protein: CASSLALRGHSQPQHF. The CDR3 DNA is TGTGCCAGCAGCTTAGCGCTCAGGGGGCATAGTCAGCCCCAGCATTTT. The chain has TRBV7-8 and TRBJ1-5, with 8 bases identical to TRBD1. Germline V gene lookup returns CDR1 SGHVS and CDR2 FQNEAQ. The junction had 7 bases not matched to a gene; V was cut back by 0 bases and J by 6 bases. CDR3 length: 16 amino acids.

This clonotype was seen only a few times. V and J are TRBV3-1 and TRBJ1-6; 7 bases agree with TRBD1. V was pared by 3 bases and J by 8 bases, with 13 bases of the junction left unmatched. From germline, CDR1 is LGHDT and CDR2 YNNKEL (reference sequence). This CDR3 has 17 amino acids. This CDR3 reads CASSHSSRGRGYSPLHF. The CDR3 DNA reads TGTGCCAGCAGCCACTCCTCCAGGGGCAGGGGGTATTCACCCCTCCACTTT.

The chain employs TRBV18 and TRBJ1-2; D is unclear. Germline V gene lookup returns CDR1 KGHSH and CDR2 LQKENI. The CDR3 contains 15 residues. V was clipped by 1 base and J by 2 bases, with 11 bases between them. This chain's CDR3 is CASSPQSSMNYGYTF. CDR3 sequence (DNA): TGTGCCAGCTCACCACAGAGCTCGATGAACTATGGCTACACCTTC.

The chain links TRBV12-3 or TRBV12-4 to TRBJ1-5, with 9 bases aligning to TRBD1. Unmatched junction bases numbered 17, after V lost 8 bases and J lost 6 bases. This CDR3 is 17 amino acids long. The CDR3 loop is CASALPGTGSVRQPQHF. The CDR3 region has the DNA TGTGCCAGCGCCCTGCCCGGGACAGGGAGCGTTCGTCAGCCCCAGCATTTT.

To note about this clonotype: One junction end disagrees with the germline gene, perhaps due to a read error. V usage is TRBV5-5 and J usage is TRBJ1-1; TRBD1 agrees at 8 bases. CDR3 length: 11 residues. The germline V gene has CDR1 SGHKS and CDR2 YYEKEE (reference sequence). The CDR3 nucleotides are TGTGCCAGCAGTTTGGACAGGGCTGCTTTCTTT. It specifies CASSLDRAAFF. The full variable domain, its missing parts supplied by reference TRBV5-5 and TRBJ1-1, is DAGVTQSPTHLIKTRGQQVTLRCSPISGHKSVSWYQQVLGQGPQFIFQYYEKEERGRGNFPDRFSARQFPNYSSELNVNALLLGDSALYLCASSLDRAAFFGQGTRLTVV.

The chain combines TRBV27 with TRBJ1-1, with D tentatively TRBD1 (5 bases). Germline lookup yields CDR1 MNHEY and CDR2 SMNVEV (reference sequence). The ends were cut back, 4 bases at V and 1 base at J, with 10 bases in the middle. The CDR3 totals 14 residues. This CDR3 reads CASSWGGRNTEAFF. The CDR3 bases are TGTGCCAGCAGTTGGGGGGGGAGGAACACTGAAGCTTTCTTT.

The V gene is TRBV5-1, the J gene TRBJ2-1; D is unresolved. CDR3 length equals 12 residues. Trimming shortened V by 0 bases and J by 7 bases, and 5 bases separated the two germline ends. Germline loops: CDR1 SGHRS, CDR2 YFSETQ. The CDR3 region is CASSLVRNEQFF. The DNA of the CDR3 is TGCGCCAGCAGCTTGGTGCGAAATGAGCAGTTCTTC.